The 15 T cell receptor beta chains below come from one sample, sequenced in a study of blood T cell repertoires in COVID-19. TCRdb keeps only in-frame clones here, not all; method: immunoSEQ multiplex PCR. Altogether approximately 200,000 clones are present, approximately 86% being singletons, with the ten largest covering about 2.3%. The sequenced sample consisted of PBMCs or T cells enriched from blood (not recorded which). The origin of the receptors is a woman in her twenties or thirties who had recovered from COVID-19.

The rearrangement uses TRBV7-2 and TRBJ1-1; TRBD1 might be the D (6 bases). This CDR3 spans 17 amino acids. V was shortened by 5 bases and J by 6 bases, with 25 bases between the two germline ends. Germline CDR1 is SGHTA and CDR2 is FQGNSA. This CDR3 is CASSPLARGGLDAEAFF. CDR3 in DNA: TGTGCCAGCAGCCCATTAGCCAGGGGTGGCTTGGACGCTGAAGCTTTCTTT.

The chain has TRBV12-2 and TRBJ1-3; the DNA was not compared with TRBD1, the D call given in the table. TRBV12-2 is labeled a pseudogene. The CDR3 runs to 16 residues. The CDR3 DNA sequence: TGTGCAAGTCGCTTGTTACAGGGTACGACTGGAAACACCATATATTTT. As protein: CASRLLQGTTGNTIYF.

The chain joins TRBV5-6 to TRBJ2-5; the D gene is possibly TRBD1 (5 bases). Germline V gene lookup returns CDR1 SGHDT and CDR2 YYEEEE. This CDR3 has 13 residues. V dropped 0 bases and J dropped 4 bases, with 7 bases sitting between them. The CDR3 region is CASSLAGSETQYF. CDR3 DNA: TGTGCCAGCAGCTTGGCAGGGTCAGAGACCCAGTACTTC. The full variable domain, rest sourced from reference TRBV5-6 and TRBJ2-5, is DAGVTQSPTHLIKTRGQQVTLRCSPKSGHDTVSWYQQALGQGPQFIFQYYEEEERQRGNFPDRFSGHQFPNYSSELNVNALLLGDSALYLCASSLAGSETQYFGPGTRLLVL.

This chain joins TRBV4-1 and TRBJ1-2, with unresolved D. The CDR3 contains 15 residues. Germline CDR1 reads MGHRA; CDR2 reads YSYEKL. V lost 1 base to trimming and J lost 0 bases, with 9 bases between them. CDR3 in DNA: TGCGCCAGCAGCCAAGGTAGCAGCTCTAACTATGGCTACACCTTC. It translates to CASSQGSSSNYGYTF.

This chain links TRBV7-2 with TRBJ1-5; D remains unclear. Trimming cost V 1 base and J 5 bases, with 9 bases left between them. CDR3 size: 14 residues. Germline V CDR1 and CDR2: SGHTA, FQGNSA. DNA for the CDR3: TGTGCCAGCAGCTTAGTTTATGGAGATCAGCCCCAGCATTTT. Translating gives CASSLVYGDQPQHF.

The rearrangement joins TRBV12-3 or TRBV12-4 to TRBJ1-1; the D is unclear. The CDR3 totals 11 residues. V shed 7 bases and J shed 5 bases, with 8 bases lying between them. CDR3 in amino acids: CASTQSTEAFF. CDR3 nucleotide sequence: TGTGCCAGCACCCAGTCGACTGAAGCTTTCTTT.

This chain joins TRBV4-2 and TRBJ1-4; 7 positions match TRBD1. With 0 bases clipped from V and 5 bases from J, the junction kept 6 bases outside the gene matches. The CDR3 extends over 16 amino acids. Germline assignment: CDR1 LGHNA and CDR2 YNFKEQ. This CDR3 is CASSQDSGQSNEKLFF. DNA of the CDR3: TGTGCCAGCAGCCAAGATTCGGGACAGTCGAATGAAAAACTGTTTTTT.

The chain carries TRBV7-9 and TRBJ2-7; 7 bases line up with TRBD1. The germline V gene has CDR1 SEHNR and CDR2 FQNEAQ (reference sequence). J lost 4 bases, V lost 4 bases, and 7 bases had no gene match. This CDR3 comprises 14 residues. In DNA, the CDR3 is TGTGCCAGCAGCTGGGGACAGCGAGCGTACGAGCAGTACTTC. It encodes CASSWGQRAYEQYF.

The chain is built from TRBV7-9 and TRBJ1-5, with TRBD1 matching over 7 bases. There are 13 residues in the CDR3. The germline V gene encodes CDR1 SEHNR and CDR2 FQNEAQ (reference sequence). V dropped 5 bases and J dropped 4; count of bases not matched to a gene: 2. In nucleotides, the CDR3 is TGTGCCAGCAGCGACAGGGAGAATCAGCCCCAGCATTTT. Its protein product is CASSDRENQPQHF.

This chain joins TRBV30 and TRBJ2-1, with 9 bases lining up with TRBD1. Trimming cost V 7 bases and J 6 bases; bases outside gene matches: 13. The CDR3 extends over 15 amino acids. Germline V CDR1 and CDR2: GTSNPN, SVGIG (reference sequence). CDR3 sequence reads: CAFEPRDRVVNEQFF. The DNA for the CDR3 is TGTGCCTTCGAGCCCCGGGACAGGGTAGTCAATGAGCAGTTCTTC.

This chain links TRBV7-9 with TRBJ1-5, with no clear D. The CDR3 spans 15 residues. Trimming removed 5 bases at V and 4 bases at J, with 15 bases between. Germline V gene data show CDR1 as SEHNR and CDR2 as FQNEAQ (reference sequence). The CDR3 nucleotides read TGTGCCAGCAGCACCGACTCCCTTCGGAATCAGCCCCAGCATTTT. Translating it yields CASSTDSLRNQPQHF.

CDR3 sequence: CASSRQGTSTDTQYF. The CDR3 nucleotides are TGCGCCAGCAGCCGACAGGGGACTAGCACAGATACGCAGTATTTT. V and J are TRBV5-1 and TRBJ2-3; 8 bases line up with TRBD1. The V gene's germline CDR1 is SGHRS and CDR2 YFSETQ. The CDR3 runs to 15 residues. V lost 4 bases, J lost 0 bases, and 4 bases stayed unmatched.

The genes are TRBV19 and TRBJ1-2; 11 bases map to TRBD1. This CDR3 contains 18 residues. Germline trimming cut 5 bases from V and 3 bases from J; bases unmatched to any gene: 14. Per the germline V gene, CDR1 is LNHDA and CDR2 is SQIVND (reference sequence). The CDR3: CASSATGQGVLDHYGYTF. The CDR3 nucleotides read TGTGCCAGTAGTGCTACGGGACAGGGGGTATTGGATCACTATGGCTACACCTTC.

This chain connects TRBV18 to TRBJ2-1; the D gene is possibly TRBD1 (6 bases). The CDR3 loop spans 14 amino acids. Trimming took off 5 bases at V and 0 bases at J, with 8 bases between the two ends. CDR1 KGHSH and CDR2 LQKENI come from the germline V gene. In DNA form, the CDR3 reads TGTGCCAGCTCAACAGGGCTCTCCTACAATGAGCAGTTCTTC. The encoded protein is CASSTGLSYNEQFF.

The DNA for the CDR3 is TGTGCCAGCAGCCTCCTTTGGAACACTGAAGCTTTCTTT. Its translation: CASSLLWNTEAFF. The rearrangement joins TRBV9 to TRBJ1-1, with no clear D. The CDR3 extends over 13 amino acids. The V end lost 4 bases, the J end lost 1 base, and 8 bases lay between the germline ends. Germline-derived CDR1 and CDR2 are SGDLS and YYNGEE.